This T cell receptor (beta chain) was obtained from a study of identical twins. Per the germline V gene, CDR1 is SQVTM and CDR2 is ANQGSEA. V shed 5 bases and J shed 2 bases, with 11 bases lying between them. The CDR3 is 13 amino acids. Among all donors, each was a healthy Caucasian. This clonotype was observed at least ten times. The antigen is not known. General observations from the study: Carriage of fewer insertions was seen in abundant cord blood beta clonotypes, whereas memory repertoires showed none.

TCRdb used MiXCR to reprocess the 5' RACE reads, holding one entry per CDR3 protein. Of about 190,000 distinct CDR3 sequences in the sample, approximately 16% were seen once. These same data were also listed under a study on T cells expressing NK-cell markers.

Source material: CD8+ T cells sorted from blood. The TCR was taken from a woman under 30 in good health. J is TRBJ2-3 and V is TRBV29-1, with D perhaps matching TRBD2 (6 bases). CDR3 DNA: TGCAGCGTTTTCGGGGGAGACACAGATACGCAGTATTTT. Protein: CSVFGGDTDTQYF.